This T cell receptor (beta chain) comes out of a study of blood T cell repertoires in COVID-19. The CDR3 extends over 12 amino acids. V shed 6 bases and J shed 0 bases, with 4 bases lying between them. Germline V CDR1 and CDR2: MNHNY, SVGAGI (reference sequence). Clones were sequenced by immunoSEQ multiplex PCR, and TCRdb holds only the in-frame ones, with some missing. The repertoire holds around 92,000 clones, with about 82% as singletons. This sequence was found in a woman aged 55-75 years in a cohort sampled during active or convalescent COVID-19. The genes are TRBV6-6 and TRBJ2-3; no definite D call. Sequencing was done on a sample of peripheral blood. The chain's CDR3 is CASSRSTDTQYF. The CDR3 DNA follows: TGTGCCAGCAGCCGTAGCACAGATACGCAGTATTTT.